The sequence of this T cell receptor beta chain was determined in a study of response to subunit inactivated influenza vaccine. Each CDR3 protein is one row after TCRdb ran MiXCR on the RT-PCR reads. Of 500,000 to 750,000 distinct CDR3 sequences detected, around 13% appear once; the ten largest clones hold roughly 11%. In germline, CDR1 is SGHRS, CDR2 YFSETQ. This CDR3 region has 17 residues. Losses at the gene ends were 3 bases for V and 7 bases for J; bases not matched to a gene: 14. This chain joins TRBV5-1 and TRBJ2-7, with 12 bases matching TRBD2. Specimen: PBMCs from blood, collected about 13 days after vaccination. The receptor was derived from a man aged 50-59 years who received an inactivated influenza vaccine. The CDR3 loop reads CASSSKLAGGPVREQYF. CDR3 bases: TGCGCCAGCAGCTCGAAACTAGCGGGAGGACCGGTTCGAGAGCAGTACTTC.